These T cell receptor beta chains were read from a single sample in a study of blood T cells in healthy people across ages. TCRdb used MiXCR to reprocess the 5' RACE reads, holding one entry per CDR3 protein. In the table there are 1.5 million to 2 million distinct CDR3 sequences, around half of which are singletons. Sequencing was carried out using blood. The receptors were gathered from a middle-aged woman in good health. The CDR3 runs from the conserved cysteine through the conserved F or W. D genes are given only for firm matches. Some rows mark clone size as missing; the rest say once, few, many or name a class of expanded clone.

V gene	clone size	J gene	D gene	CDR3 DNA	CDR3 protein
TRBV9	few	TRBJ1-4	TRBD1	TGTGCCAGCAGCGTAGGCCGGCAGGACAGGGGGCGCGATGAAAAACTGTTTTTT	CASSVGRQDRGRDEKLFF
TRBV12-3/TRBV12-4	-	TRBJ2-7	TRBD1	TGTGCCAGCAGTCAGACAGGGCTTTACAATGAGCAGTACTTC	CASSQTGLYNEQYF
TRBV2	few	TRBJ2-1	TRBD1	TGTGCCAGCAGTCCCTGGGGGACAGGGGCGAACAATGAGCAGTTCTTC	CASSPWGTGANNEQFF
TRBV4-3	once	TRBJ2-1	TRBD1	TGCGCCAGCAGCCAATACTCCGGGACAGGGGGTTACAATGAGCAGTTCTTC	CASSQYSGTGGYNEQFF
TRBV6-5	few	TRBJ2-7	-	TGTGCCAGCAGGACTATTGCCAGGGACCCCAGGGAGCAGTACTTC	CASRTIARDPREQYF
TRBV5-1	-	TRBJ1-2	TRBD1	TGCGCCAGCAACCTTGATAGACAGGGGCTCGGCTACACCTTC	CASNLDRQGLGYTF
TRBV21-1	-	TRBJ2-5	-	TGTGCCAGCAGCAAAGCACTAGCGGGGGCTTTACCGTACCAAGAGACCCAGTACTTC	CASSKALAGALPYQETQYF
TRBV14	-	TRBJ1-2	-	TGTGCCAGCAGCCAGATAGACAGAGAAAACTATGGCTACACCTTC	CASSQIDRENYGYTF
TRBV20-1	few	TRBJ1-6	-	TGCAGTGCTAGCTCCGGGACACCCAATTCACCCCTCCACTTT	CSASSGTPNSPLHF
TRBV5-1	-	TRBJ2-7	-	TGCGCCAGCAGCCCCGGGGCAGGCAACTACGAGCAGTACTTC	CASSPGAGNYEQYF
TRBV20-1	-	TRBJ2-4	TRBD2	TGCAGTGCTGGTCCTAGCGGGGGGATAGCCAAAAACATTCAGTACTTC	CSAGPSGGIAKNIQYF
TRBV4-2	-	TRBJ2-5	-	TGTGCCAGCAGCCAAGTAGGGGGGTCTGAAGAGACCCAGTACTTC	CASSQVGGSEETQYF
TRBV3-1	-	TRBJ1-6	-	TGTGCCAGCAGCCCATCACAGGGCGACTCTTCACCCCTCCACTTT	CASSPSQGDSSPLHF
TRBV6-6	-	TRBJ2-5	-	TGTGCCAGCAGTTGGCGGCAGGGGCAACAAGAGACCCAGTACTTC	CASSWRQGQQETQYF
TRBV6-2/TRBV6-3	-	TRBJ2-1	-	TGTGCCAGCAGTTACCCAGGTATTGAGCAGTTCTTC	CASSYPGIEQFF
TRBV27	-	TRBJ2-5	TRBD2	TGTGCCAGCAGTTTAGGCCCGGGGGGGTGGCAAGAGACCCAGTACTTC	CASSLGPGGWQETQYF
TRBV29-1	-	TRBJ2-7	-	TGCAGCGTTGAAGATCGGTTGGGTAGCTCCTACGAGCAGTACTTC	CSVEDRLGSSYEQYF
TRBV10-3	few	TRBJ1-5	-	TGTGCCATCAGTGAATATGAGGGAGGCCAGCCCCAGCATTTT	CAISEYEGGQPQHF
TRBV15	-	TRBJ2-1	-	TGTGCCACCAGCAGGAGATGGGATGAGCAGTTCTTC	CATSRRWDEQFF
TRBV5-1	-	TRBJ2-3	TRBD2	TGCGCCAGCAGTCCCGGACTAGATCAGCCTACAGATACGCAGTATTTT	CASSPGLDQPTDTQYF
TRBV14	-	TRBJ2-1	TRBD2	TGTGCCAGCAGCAAAGCGGGGCTGTACGATGAGCAGTTCTTC	CASSKAGLYDEQFF
TRBV28	once	TRBJ1-1	-	TGTGCCAGCAGCGTACACACTGAAGCTTTCTTT	CASSVHTEAFF
TRBV29-1	few	TRBJ2-7	-	TGCAGCGTCTCGGGACTTGGCCCTTACGAGCAGTACTTC	CSVSGLGPYEQYF
TRBV6-4	once	TRBJ2-3	TRBD2	TGTGCCAGCCGGCAGATCGTCGAGAGCGGGGGGCCCGGAAGGGATACGCAGTATTTT	CASRQIVESGGPGRDTQYF
TRBV7-2	-	TRBJ1-2	TRBD1	TGTGCCAGCAGCTTAGTTGCAGGGGGCGGAAATAACTATGGCTACACCTTC	CASSLVAGGGNNYGYTF
TRBV21-1	-	TRBJ2-4	-	TGTGCCAGCACCCCGACAGGTTGGGGGGAGCAGTACTTC	CASTPTGWGEQYF
TRBV29-1	few	TRBJ1-2	-	TGCAGCGTTGGTGAAAGGATCCCGGGGGGCTATGGCTACACCTTC	CSVGERIPGGYGYTF
TRBV6-6	few	TRBJ2-5	TRBD1	TGTGCCAGCAGTTACCGGTCCAGGGGGATCGGGACCCAGTACTTC	CASSYRSRGIGTQYF
TRBV3-1	-	TRBJ2-3	TRBD1	TGTGCCAGCAGACCCGGACAGGGTCTCGCAGATACGCAGTATTTT	CASRPGQGLADTQYF
TRBV27	-	TRBJ2-1	TRBD1	TGTGCCAGCAGTTTACACGGACAGGGGGCCATAAGCTCCTACAATGAGCAGTTCTTC	CASSLHGQGAISSYNEQFF
TRBV7-2	few	TRBJ2-3	-	TGTGCCAGCAGCTTATTGGGGAGGTCAGATACGCAGTATTTT	CASSLLGRSDTQYF
TRBV27	-	TRBJ2-7	-	TGTGCCAGCAGTTTATCAGGGCACCTAAGCTCCTACGAGCAGTACTTC	CASSLSGHLSSYEQYF
TRBV6-6	-	TRBJ2-5	TRBD2	TGTGCCAGTCGGGTTGAACGGGGGGGTGAGACCCAGTACTTC	CASRVERGGETQYF
TRBV6-5	-	TRBJ1-1	TRBD1	TGTGCCAGCAGGAACAGGGGTATGAAGGCTTTCTTT	CASRNRGMKAFF
TRBV12-3/TRBV12-4	-	TRBJ2-7	-	TGTGCCAGCAGTCCCTACGGGGTCGAGCAGTACTTC	CASSPYGVEQYF
TRBV4-3	-	TRBJ2-1	-	TGCGCCAGCAGCCAAGGTCGGATGAGCTCCTACAATGAGCAGTTCTTC	CASSQGRMSSYNEQFF
TRBV7-2	-	TRBJ2-4	-	TGTGCCAGCAGCAAAAGTGGGACGAGAGCCAAAAACATTCAGTACTTC	CASSKSGTRAKNIQYF
TRBV29-1	-	TRBJ2-4	-	TGCAGCGTTGGCACCTCGACAGGTTTAGCCAAAAACATTCAGTACTTC	CSVGTSTGLAKNIQYF
TRBV9	-	TRBJ2-7	TRBD1	TGTGCCAGCAGCGGGAGACACGACAGGGAGTTCGTTGAGCAGTACTTC	CASSGRHDREFVEQYF
TRBV20-1	once	TRBJ2-1	TRBD2	TGCAGCCCGGGAGGAGGCAATGAGCAGTTCTTC	CSPGGGNEQFF
TRBV28	-	TRBJ2-5	-	TGTGCCAGCAGTTTATCAGTCCGGGGATTAGGTGAGCAGTACTTC	CASSLSVRGLGEQYF
TRBV6-2/TRBV6-3	-	TRBJ2-3	TRBD2	TGTGCCAGCAGTTACTCGAAAGGGACTACCACAGATACGCAGTATTTT	CASSYSKGTTTDTQYF
TRBV7-9	-	TRBJ2-5	-	TGTGCCAGCAGCTCCTCGGCGGTCCAAGAGACCCAGTACTTC	CASSSSAVQETQYF
TRBV4-3	few	TRBJ2-5	-	TGCGCCAGCAGCCAAGAGGGGCTGGCCCTAGAGACCCAGTACTTC	CASSQEGLALETQYF
TRBV11-1	-	TRBJ2-1	-	TGTGCCAGCAGCTTAATTGAGAGTGCTGAACAGTTCTTC	CASSLIESAEQFF
TRBV27	-	TRBJ2-5	TRBD2	TGTGCCAGCAGGTCTCATACTAGCGGGGGACTCGGGACCCAGTACTTC	CASRSHTSGGLGTQYF
TRBV19	-	TRBJ2-1	-	TGTGCCAGTAGGAGGGAGGATGAGCAGTTCTTC	CASRREDEQFF
TRBV25-1	-	TRBJ2-7	-	TGTGCCAGCAGTGATGCCCGGGGGCCCCTTCACTACGAGCAGTACTTC	CASSDARGPLHYEQYF
TRBV20-1	many	TRBJ2-1	-	TGCAGTGCTACTCCCAATGAGCAGTTCTTC	CSATPNEQFF
TRBV12-3/TRBV12-4	-	TRBJ2-1	TRBD2	TGTGCCAGCAACCAAAAGCGGGGCTCCTACAATGAGCAGTTCTTC	CASNQKRGSYNEQFF
TRBV28	-	TRBJ1-5	-	TGTGCCAGCAGTTTTACCGGTTTTTATCAGCCCCAGCATTTT	CASSFTGFYQPQHF
TRBV29-1	-	TRBJ1-1	-	TGCACCATTCCCCGGGCAGGGAGTCCTTTCTTT	CTIPRAGSPFF
TRBV5-1	-	TRBJ2-3	TRBD1	TGCGCCAGCAGTAGGACAGGGATAGATACGCGGTATTTT	CASSRTGIDTRYF
TRBV6-2/TRBV6-3	-	TRBJ2-5	TRBD1	TGTGCCAGCAGCAAACTACAGGGGGCGCGGCCCATTGGGACCCAGTACTTC	CASSKLQGARPIGTQYF
TRBV11-2	many	TRBJ2-1	-	TGTGCCAGCGCCATCCTAGCAGGCGGTGAGCAGTTCTTC	CASAILAGGEQFF